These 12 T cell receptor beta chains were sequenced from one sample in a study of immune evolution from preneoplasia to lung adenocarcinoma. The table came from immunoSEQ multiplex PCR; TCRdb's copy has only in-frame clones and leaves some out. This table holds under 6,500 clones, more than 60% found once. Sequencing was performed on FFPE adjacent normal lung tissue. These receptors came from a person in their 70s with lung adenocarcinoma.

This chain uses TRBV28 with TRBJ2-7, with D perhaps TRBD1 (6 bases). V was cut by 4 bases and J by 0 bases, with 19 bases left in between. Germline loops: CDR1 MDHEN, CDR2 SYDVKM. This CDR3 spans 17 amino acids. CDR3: CASSSTFDRPSSYEQYF. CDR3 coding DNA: TGTGCCAGCAGTTCCACCTTCGACAGGCCGAGCTCCTACGAGCAGTACTTC.

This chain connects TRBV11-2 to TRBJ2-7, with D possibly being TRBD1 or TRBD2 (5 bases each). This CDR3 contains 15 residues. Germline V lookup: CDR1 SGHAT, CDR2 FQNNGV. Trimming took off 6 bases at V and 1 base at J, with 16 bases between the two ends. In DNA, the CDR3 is TGTGCCAGCAGGTCCGCTTCCGGGACGTCCTACGAGCAGTACTTC. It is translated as CASRSASGTSYEQYF.

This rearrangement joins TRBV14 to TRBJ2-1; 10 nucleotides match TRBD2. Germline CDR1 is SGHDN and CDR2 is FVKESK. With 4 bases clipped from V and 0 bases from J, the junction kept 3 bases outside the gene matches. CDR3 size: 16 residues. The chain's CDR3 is CASSPGLATSYNEQFF. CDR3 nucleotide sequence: TGTGCCAGCAGCCCGGGACTAGCGACCTCCTACAATGAGCAGTTCTTC.

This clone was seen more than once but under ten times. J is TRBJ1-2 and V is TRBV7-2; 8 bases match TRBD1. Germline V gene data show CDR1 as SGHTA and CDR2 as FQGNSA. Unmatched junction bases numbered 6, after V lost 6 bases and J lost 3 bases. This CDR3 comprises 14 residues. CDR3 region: CASRRDRRDYGYTF. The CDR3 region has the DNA TGTGCCAGCAGACGGGACAGGAGGGACTATGGCTACACCTTC.

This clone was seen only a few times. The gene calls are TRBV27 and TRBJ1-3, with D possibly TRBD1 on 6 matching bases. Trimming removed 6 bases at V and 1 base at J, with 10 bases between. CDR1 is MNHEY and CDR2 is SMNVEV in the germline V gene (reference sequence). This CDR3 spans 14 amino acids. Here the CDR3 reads CASRSRGSGNTIYF. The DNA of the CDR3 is TGTGCCAGCAGGTCCAGGGGATCTGGAAACACCATATATTTT.

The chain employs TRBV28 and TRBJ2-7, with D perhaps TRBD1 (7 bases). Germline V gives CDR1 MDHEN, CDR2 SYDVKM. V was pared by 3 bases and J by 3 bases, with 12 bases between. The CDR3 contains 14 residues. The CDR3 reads CASSFTGEDYEQYF. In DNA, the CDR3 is TGTGCCAGCAGTTTCACAGGGGAGGACTACGAGCAGTACTTC.

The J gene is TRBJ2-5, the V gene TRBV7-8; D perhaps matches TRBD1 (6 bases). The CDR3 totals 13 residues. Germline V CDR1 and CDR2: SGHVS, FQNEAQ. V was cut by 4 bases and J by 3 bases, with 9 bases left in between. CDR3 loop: CASSSWTEETQYF. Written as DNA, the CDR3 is TGTGCCAGCAGCTCTTGGACAGAAGAGACCCAGTACTTC.

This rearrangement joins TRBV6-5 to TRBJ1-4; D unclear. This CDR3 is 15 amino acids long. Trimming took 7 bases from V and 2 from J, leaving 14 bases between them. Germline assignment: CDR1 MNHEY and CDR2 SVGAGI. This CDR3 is CASMPGSGTNEKLFF. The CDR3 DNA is TGTGCCAGCATGCCCGGGAGCGGGACTAATGAAAAACTGTTTTTT.

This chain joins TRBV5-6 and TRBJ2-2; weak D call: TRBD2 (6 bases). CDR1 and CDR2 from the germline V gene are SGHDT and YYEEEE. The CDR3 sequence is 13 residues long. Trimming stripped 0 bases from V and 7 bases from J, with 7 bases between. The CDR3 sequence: CASSLVRGGELFF. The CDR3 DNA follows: TGTGCCAGCAGCTTGGTGCGGGGCGGGGAGCTGTTTTTT. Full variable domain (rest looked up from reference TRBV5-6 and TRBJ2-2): DAGVTQSPTHLIKTRGQQVTLRCSPKSGHDTVSWYQQALGQGPQFIFQYYEEEERQRGNFPDRFSGHQFPNYSSELNVNALLLGDSALYLCASSLVRGGELFFGEGSRLTVL.

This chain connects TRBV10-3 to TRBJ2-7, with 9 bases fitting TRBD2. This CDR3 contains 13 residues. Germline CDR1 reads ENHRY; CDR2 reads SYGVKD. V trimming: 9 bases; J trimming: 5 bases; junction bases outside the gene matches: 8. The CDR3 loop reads CAMRGGDSHEQYF. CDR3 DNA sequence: TGTGCCATGCGGGGGGGAGATTCGCACGAGCAGTACTTC.

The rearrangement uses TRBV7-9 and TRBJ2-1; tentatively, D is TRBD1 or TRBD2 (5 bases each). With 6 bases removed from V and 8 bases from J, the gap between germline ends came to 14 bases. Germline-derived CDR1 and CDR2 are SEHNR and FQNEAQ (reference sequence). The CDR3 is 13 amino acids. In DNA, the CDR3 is TGTGCCAGCAGGGCAGGGCGGGTCGATGAGCAGTTCTTC. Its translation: CASRAGRVDEQFF.

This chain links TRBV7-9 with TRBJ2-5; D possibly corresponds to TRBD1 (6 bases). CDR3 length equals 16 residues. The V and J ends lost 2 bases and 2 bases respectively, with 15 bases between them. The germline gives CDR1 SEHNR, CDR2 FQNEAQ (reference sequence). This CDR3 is CASSLRGQTFQETQYF. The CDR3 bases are TGTGCCAGCAGCTTACGGGGACAAACCTTTCAAGAGACCCAGTACTTC. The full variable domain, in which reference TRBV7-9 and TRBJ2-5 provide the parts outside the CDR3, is DTGVSQNPRHKITKRGQNVTFRCDPISEHNRLYWYRQTLGQGPEFLTYFQNEAQLEKSRLLSDRFSAERPKGSFSTLEIQRTEQGDSAMYLCASSLRGQTFQETQYFGPGTRLLVL.